Sequencing of this T cell receptor beta chain was carried out in a study of T cell responses to AZD1222 COVID-19 vaccine. Findings of the study overall: Donors were mostly white British, more females; clonal diversity possibly underestimated. The reported proportion of spike-specific TCRs targeting unmutated variant regions was nearly half. An increase in Spike-specific TCR breadth and depth was observed after two AZD1222 doses.

Method: immunoSEQ multiplex PCR; TCRdb's copy keeps in-frame clones and lacks some. The profile shows over 85,000 clones, about 90% of them singletons. Pooling was applied to second doses at about 4 or about 12 weeks. Trimming cost V 3 bases and J 0 bases; bases outside gene matches: 2. The CDR3 covers 15 residues. The germline V gene has CDR1 LNHDA and CDR2 SQIVND (reference sequence). Note on this clone: The antigen is undetermined.

The gene calls are TRBV19 and TRBJ1-5; TRBD1 agrees at 7 bases. The TCR sequence derives from an adult who received the AZD1222 COVID-19 vaccine. The starting material was peripheral blood, obtained 28 days after the second AZD1222 dose. The CDR3 DNA follows: TGTGCCAGTAGTATCGGGACAGATAGCAATCAGCCCCAGCATTTT. As protein: CASSIGTDSNQPQHF.